This T cell receptor beta chain was captured by sequencing in a study of blood T cells in healthy people across ages. Comments on this clonotype: Its antigen remains unknown.

Findings of the study overall: Because donor CMV status was unknown, expanded clonotype changes were possibly confounded.

For the second PCR, which ran for 7 to 11 cycles, a sample-barcoded 5' primer and a J-beta primer mix were used. TCRdb reprocessed the 5' RACE reads via MiXCR and lists one record per CDR3 protein. The sample lists roughly 1,700,000 distinct CDR3 sequences; approximately 28% were seen once. The germline V and J ends were trimmed by 5 bases and 7 bases, with 12 bases remaining between them. The CDR3 consists of 13 residues. Germline V gene sequence: CDR1 SEHNR, CDR2 FQNEAQ (reference sequence). The sequenced sample was blood. This chain connects TRBV7-9 to TRBJ2-1, with D perhaps TRBD1 (5 bases). The source is a woman in her thirties in good health. CDR3 amino acids: CASSPRVWNEQFF. DNA for the CDR3: TGTGCCAGCAGCCCCAGGGTATGGAATGAGCAGTTCTTC.